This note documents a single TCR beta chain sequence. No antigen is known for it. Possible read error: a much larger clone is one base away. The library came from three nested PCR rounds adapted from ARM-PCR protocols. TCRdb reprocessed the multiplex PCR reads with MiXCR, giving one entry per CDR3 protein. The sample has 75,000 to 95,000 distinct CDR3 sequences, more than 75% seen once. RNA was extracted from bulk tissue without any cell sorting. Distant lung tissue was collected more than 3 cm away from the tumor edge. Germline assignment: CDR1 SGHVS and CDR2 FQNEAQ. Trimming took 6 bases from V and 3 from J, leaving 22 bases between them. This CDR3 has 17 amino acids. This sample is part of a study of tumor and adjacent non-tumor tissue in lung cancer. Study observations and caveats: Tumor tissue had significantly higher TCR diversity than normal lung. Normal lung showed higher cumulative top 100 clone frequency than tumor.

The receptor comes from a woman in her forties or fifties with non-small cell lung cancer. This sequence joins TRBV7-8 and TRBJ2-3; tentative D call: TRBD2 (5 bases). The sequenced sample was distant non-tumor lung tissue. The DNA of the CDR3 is TGTGCCAGCAGGCCGATCGAGTGGGAGCATAGGACAGATACGCAGTATTTT. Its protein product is CASRPIEWEHRTDTQYF.